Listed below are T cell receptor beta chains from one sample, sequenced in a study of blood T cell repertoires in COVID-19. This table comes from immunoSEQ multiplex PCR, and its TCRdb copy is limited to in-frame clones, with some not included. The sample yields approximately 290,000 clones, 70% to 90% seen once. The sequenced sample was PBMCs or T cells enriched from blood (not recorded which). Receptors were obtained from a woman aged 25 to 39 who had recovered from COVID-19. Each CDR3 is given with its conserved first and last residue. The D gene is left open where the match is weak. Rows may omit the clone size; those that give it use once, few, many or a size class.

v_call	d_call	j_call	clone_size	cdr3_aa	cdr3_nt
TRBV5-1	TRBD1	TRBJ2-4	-	CASSFGTGGNIQYF	TGCGCCAGCAGCTTCGGGACAGGGGGAAACATTCAGTACTTC
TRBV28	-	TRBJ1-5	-	CASSSYDFSPQPQHF	TGTGCCAGCAGTTCATATGACTTCTCCCCTCAGCCCCAGCATTTT
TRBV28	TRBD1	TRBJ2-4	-	CASSPLPGQGHLTAKNIQYF	TGTGCCAGCAGTCCCTTACCGGGACAGGGCCATCTAACAGCCAAAAACATTCAGTACTTC
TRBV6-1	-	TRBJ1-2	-	CASSDRGYGYTF	TGTGCCAGCAGTGACAGGGGCTATGGCTACACCTTC
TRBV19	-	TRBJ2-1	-	CASSLGGSYNEQFF	TGTGCCAGTAGTCTGGGGGGCTCCTACAATGAGCAGTTCTTC
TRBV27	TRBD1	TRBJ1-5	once	CASSQDRVGQPQHF	TGTGCCAGCAGTCAGGACAGGGTAGGTCAGCCCCAGCATTTT
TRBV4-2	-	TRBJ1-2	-	CASSQEFPGYGYTF	TGTGCCAGCAGCCAAGAATTCCCGGGCTATGGCTACACCTTC
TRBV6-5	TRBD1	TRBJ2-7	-	CASSYQEGGAIYEQYF	TGTGCCAGCAGCTACCAGGAAGGGGGCGCCATCTACGAGCAGTACTTC
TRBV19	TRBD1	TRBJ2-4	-	CASSIGQGNIQYF	TGTGCCAGTAGTATTGGACAGGGAAACATTCAGTACTTC
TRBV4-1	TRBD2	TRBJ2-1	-	CASSQEARGSSYNEQFF	TGCGCCAGCAGCCAAGAGGCGCGGGGGAGCTCCTACAATGAGCAGTTCTTC
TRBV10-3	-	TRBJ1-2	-	CAISESPESNLYYTF	TGTGCCATCAGTGAGTCGCCAGAATCAAATCTTTACTACACCTTC
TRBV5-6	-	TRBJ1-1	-	CASSWGPEAEAFF	TGTGCCAGCAGCTGGGGCCCCGAGGCTGAAGCTTTCTTT
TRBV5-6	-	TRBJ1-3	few	CASSLRGAEGNTIYF	TGTGCCAGCAGCTTGCGGGGGGCAGAGGGAAACACCATATATTTT
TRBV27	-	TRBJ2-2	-	CASSDTSNTGELFF	TGTGCCAGCAGTGACACCTCGAACACCGGGGAGCTGTTTTTT
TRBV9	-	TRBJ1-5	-	CASSVGGGVGQPQHF	TGTGCCAGCAGCGTAGGTGGAGGGGTGGGTCAGCCCCAGCATTTT
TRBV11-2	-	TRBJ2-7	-	CASSLVLADYYEQYF	TGTGCCAGCAGCTTAGTCCTAGCAGACTATTACGAGCAGTACTTC
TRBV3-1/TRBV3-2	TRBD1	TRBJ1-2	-	CASSRTGVNYGYTF	TGTGCCAGCAGCCGGACAGGGGTTAACTATGGCTACACCTTC
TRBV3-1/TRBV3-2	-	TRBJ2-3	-	CASSQDRSTDTQYF	TGTGCCAGCAGCCAAGACAGGAGCACAGATACGCAGTATTTT
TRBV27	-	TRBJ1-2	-	CASSFLAPDHYGYTF	TGTGCCAGCAGTTTTCTGGCCCCAGATCACTATGGCTACACCTTC
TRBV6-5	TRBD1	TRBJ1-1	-	CATLRDRGDTEAFF	TGTGCCACGCTCCGGGACAGGGGAGACACTGAAGCTTTCTTT
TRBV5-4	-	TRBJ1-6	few	CASSEGMDNSPLHF	TGTGCCAGCAGCGAGGGAATGGATAATTCACCCCTCCACTTT
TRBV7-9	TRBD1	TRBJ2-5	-	CASSQDRAKGETQYF	TGTGCCAGCAGTCAAGACAGGGCTAAGGGAGAGACCCAGTACTTC
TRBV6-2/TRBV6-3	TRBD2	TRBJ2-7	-	CASSLAGVYEQYF	TGTGCCAGCAGTTTGGCGGGGGTCTACGAGCAGTACTTC
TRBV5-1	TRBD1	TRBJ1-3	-	CASSPGTGKASGNTIYF	TGCGCCAGCAGCCCGGGGACAGGGAAAGCCTCTGGAAACACCATATATTTT
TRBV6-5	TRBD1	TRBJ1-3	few	CASSYNRGKGNTIYF	TGTGCCAGCAGTTACAACAGGGGGAAAGGAAACACCATATATTTT
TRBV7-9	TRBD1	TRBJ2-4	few	CASSSGQELAKNIQYF	TGTGCCAGCAGCTCCGGACAGGAGCTAGCCAAAAACATTCAGTACTTC
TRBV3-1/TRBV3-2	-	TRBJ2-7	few	CASSQDSYEQYF	TGTGCCAGCAGCCAAGATTCTTACGAGCAGTACTTC
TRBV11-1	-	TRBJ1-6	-	CASSTTGVYNSPLHF	TGTGCCAGCAGCACCACCGGGGTTTATAATTCACCCCTCCACTTT
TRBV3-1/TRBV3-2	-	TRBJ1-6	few	CASSQRDSPLHF	TGTGCCAGCAGCCAAAGGGACTCTCCGCTCCACTTT
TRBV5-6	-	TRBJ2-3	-	CASSFTGVSTDTQYF	TGTGCCAGCAGCTTTACGGGGGTGAGCACAGATACGCAGTATTTT
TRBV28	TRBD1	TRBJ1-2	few	CASRDGTGVNYGYTF	TGTGCCAGCAGGGACGGGACAGGGGTTAACTATGGCTACACCTTC
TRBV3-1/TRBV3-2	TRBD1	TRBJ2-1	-	CASSSRQGAGGVAGRSSYNEQFF	TGTGCCAGCAGCTCTCGACAGGGGGCTGGGGGGGTAGCGGGCAGGAGCTCCTACAATGAGCAGTTCTTC
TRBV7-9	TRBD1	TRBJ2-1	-	CASSLREQGATEQFF	TGTGCCAGCAGCCTCAGAGAACAGGGGGCAACGGAGCAGTTCTTC
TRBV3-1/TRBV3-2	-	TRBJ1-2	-	CASSQVPGNYGYTF	TGTGCCAGCAGCCAAGTCCCAGGGAACTATGGCTACACCTTC
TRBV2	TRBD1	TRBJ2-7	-	CASSEPGQGAYEQYF	TGTGCCAGCAGTGAGCCGGGACAGGGGGCCTACGAGCAGTACTTC
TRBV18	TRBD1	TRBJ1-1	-	CASSPGTGMVNTEAFF	TGTGCCAGCTCACCCGGGACAGGGATGGTGAACACTGAAGCTTTCTTT
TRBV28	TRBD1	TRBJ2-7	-	CASSSHTGGRYEQYF	TGTGCCAGCAGTTCCCACACAGGGGGCAGGTACGAGCAGTACTTC
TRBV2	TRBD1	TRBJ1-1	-	CARRTGGGTEAFF	TGTGCCAGAAGGACAGGGGGTGGCACTGAAGCTTTCTTT
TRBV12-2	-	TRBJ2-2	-	CASRLPTGARGDTGELFF	TGTGCAAGTCGCTTACCTACAGGGGCCCGAGGGGACACCGGGGAGCTGTTTTTT
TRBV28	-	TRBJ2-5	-	CASSFLALTHQETQYF	TGTGCCAGCAGTTTTCTAGCGCTAACTCACCAAGAGACCCAGTACTTC
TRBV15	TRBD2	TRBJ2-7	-	CATSWAGASSYEQYF	TGTGCCACCAGCTGGGCGGGAGCCAGCTCCTACGAGCAGTACTTC
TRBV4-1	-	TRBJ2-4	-	CASSQDQGILQYF	TGCGCCAGCAGCCAAGACCAGGGAATCCTTCAGTACTTC
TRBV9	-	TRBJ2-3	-	CASSVVTSTDTQYF	TGTGCCAGCAGCGTAGTTACTAGCACAGATACGCAGTATTTT
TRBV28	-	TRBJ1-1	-	CASSFGSPWDTEAFF	TGTGCCAGCAGTTTCGGGTCCCCCTGGGACACTGAAGCTTTCTTT
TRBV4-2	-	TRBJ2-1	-	CASSQVRTGTLSDEQFF	TGTGCCAGCAGCCAAGTTCGGACCGGGACTCTCTCGGATGAGCAGTTCTTC
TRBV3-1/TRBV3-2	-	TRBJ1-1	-	CASSQIGTWGASTEAFF	TGTGCCAGCAGCCAAATAGGGACTTGGGGTGCGAGTACTGAAGCTTTCTTT
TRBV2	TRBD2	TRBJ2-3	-	CASSLAELRTDTQYF	TGTGCCAGCAGTCTAGCGGAGCTACGCACAGATACGCAGTATTTT
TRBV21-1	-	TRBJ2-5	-	CASSKSLAGGASETQYF	TGTGCCAGCAGCAAATCCCTTGCTGGGGGGGCGTCAGAGACCCAGTACTTC
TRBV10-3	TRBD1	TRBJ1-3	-	CAISGLTGTGSGNTIYF	TGTGCCATCAGTGGATTGACCGGGACAGGGTCTGGAAACACCATATATTTT
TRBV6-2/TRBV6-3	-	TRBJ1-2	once	CASSSAKGVADYGYTF	TGTGCCAGCAGCTCAGCCAAAGGGGTGGCGGACTATGGCTACACCTTC
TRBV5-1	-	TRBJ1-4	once	CASTPTSGEKLFF	TGCGCCAGCACGCCCACCTCAGGAGAAAAACTGTTTTTT
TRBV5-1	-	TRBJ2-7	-	CASSYRDISYEQYF	TGCGCCAGCAGCTACCGGGACATCTCCTACGAGCAGTACTTC
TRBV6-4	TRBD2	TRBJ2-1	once	CASSPKLADAFNEQFF	TGTGCCAGCAGTCCCAAACTAGCGGACGCCTTCAATGAGCAGTTCTTC
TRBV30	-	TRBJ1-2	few	CAWSVAQTYGYTF	TGTGCCTGGAGTGTAGCACAGACCTATGGCTACACCTTC
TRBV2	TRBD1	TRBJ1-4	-	CASGRDRGEKLFF	TGTGCCAGTGGACGGGACAGGGGAGAAAAACTGTTTTTT